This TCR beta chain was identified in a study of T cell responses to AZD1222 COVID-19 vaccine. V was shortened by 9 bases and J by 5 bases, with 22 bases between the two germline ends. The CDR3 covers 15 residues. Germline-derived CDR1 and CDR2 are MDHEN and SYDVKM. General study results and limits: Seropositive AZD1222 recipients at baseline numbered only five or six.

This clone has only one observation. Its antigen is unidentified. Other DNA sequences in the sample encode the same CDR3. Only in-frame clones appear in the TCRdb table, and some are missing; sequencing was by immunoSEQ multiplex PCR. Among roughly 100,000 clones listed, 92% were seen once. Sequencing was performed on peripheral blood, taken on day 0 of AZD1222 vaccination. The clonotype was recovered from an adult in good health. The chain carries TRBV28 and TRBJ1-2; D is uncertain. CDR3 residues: CASAGWIPVGYGYTF. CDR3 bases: TGTGCCAGTGCCGGGTGGATCCCTGTGGGGTATGGCTACACCTTC.